The 27 T cell receptor beta chains below all came from one sample that was sequenced in a study of OX40 agonist ivuxolimab in advanced cancers. Clones were sequenced by immunoSEQ multiplex PCR, and TCRdb holds only the in-frame ones, with some missing. The sample comprises about 46,000 clones, about 88% of which are singletons, and around 11% rests with the top ten. The material sequenced was CD4+ or CD8+ T cells sorted from blood, taken in a trial of the OX40 agonist ivuxolimab. The origin of the receptors is an adult with an advanced solid tumor such as melanoma, head and neck, liver or kidney cancer.

This chain uses TRBV29-1 with TRBJ1-2; possible D gene TRBD1, 6 bases. Trimming shortened V by 0 bases and J by 5 bases, and 19 bases separated the two germline ends. There are 16 residues in the CDR3. Germline CDR1 SQVTM, CDR2 ANQGSEA. The chain's CDR3 is CSVEEIETGRGYGYTF. As DNA, the CDR3 is TGCAGCGTTGAAGAGATAGAAACAGGGAGGGGGTATGGCTACACCTTC.

This sequence joins TRBV19 and TRBJ2-5, with D possibly being TRBD1 (6 bases). Germline values: CDR1 LNHDA, CDR2 SQIVND (reference sequence). The CDR3 covers 14 residues. The V end was cut by 1 base, the J end by 2 bases, with 8 bases between. The CDR3 spells CASSIGTAQETQYF. The CDR3 DNA sequence: TGTGCCAGTAGTATAGGGACAGCACAAGAGACCCAGTACTTC.

About this clone itself: A single base is all that separates this from a far larger clone, so a read error is likely. This specimen includes other DNA sequences encoding the same CDR3. The chain couples TRBV28 to TRBJ2-7; D perhaps matches TRBD1 (6 bases). Germline V gene sequence: CDR1 MDHEN, CDR2 SYDVKM. The CDR3 has 12 residues. Trimming removed 4 bases at V and 5 bases at J, with 9 bases between. The CDR3 loop is CASSYNRDEQYF. The CDR3 nucleotides read TGTGCCAGCAGTTATAACAGGGACGAGCAGTACTTC.

The sample holds one count of this clone. This chain uses TRBV9 with TRBJ2-1, with 9 nucleotides matching TRBD1. V shed 2 bases, J shed 6 bases, and the junction held 3 bases outside the gene matches. Germline-derived CDR1 and CDR2 are SGDLS and YYNGEE. There are 14 residues in the CDR3. The CDR3 loop is CASSVGQGINEQFF. The CDR3 coding sequence is TGTGCCAGCAGCGTTGGACAGGGGATCAATGAGCAGTTCTTC.

V gene TRBV28 combines with J gene TRBJ2-3; 9 bases fit TRBD2. Germline V lookup: CDR1 MDHEN, CDR2 SYDVKM. The CDR3 runs 16 residues. J lost 7 bases, V lost 2 bases, and 10 bases had no gene match. CDR3 amino acids: CASSLPTGLATYTQYF. The CDR3 DNA reads TGTGCCAGCAGTTTACCCACCGGACTAGCGACTTATACGCAGTATTTT.

This chain links TRBV4-3 with TRBJ1-4, with a tentative D call TRBD1 (5 bases). V lost 3 bases and J lost 1, with 9 bases in between. The CDR3 loop spans 15 amino acids. CDR1 is LGHNA and CDR2 is YSLEER in the germline V gene. CDR3 DNA sequence: TGCGCCAGCAGCCAGGCAAGGGGAACTAATGAAAAACTGTTTTTT. It yields the protein CASSQARGTNEKLFF.

The V and J genes are TRBV4-1 and TRBJ2-3, with TRBD2 identical over 8 bases. This CDR3 is 15 amino acids long. Germline V CDR1 and CDR2: MGHRA, YSYEKL. Trimming cost V 5 bases and J 2 bases; bases outside gene matches: 6. CDR3 bases: TGCGCCAGCAGCGTTTCGGGGGGGTACACAGATACGCAGTATTTT. Translation: CASSVSGGYTDTQYF.

The chain couples TRBV6-4 to TRBJ1-2; 12 bases are shared with TRBD1. V lost 8 bases to trimming and J lost 6 bases; unmatched junction nucleotides: 19. Germline assignment: CDR1 MRHNA and CDR2 SNTAGT. This CDR3 has 18 amino acids. CDR3 DNA sequence: TGTGCCAGCTCCCCCGATGAGGCTGGGACAGGGGGCATGAATGGCTACACCTTC. Its translation is CASSPDEAGTGGMNGYTF.

The chain recombines TRBV4-1 with TRBJ2-3; a possible D gene is TRBD1 (6 bases). Trimming removed 4 bases from V and 3 bases from J, with 14 bases in between. This CDR3 comprises 15 residues. Germline-derived CDR1 and CDR2 are MGHRA and YSYEKL. Written as DNA, the CDR3 is TGCGCCAGCAGCCCAGGGGTCGTGATAACAGATACGCAGTATTTT. Translating it yields CASSPGVVITDTQYF.

This chain joins TRBV19 and TRBJ1-2, with D perhaps matching TRBD1 (5 bases). V was cut by 10 bases and J by 2 bases, with 11 bases left in between. CDR1 and CDR2 from the germline V gene are LNHDA and SQIVND (reference sequence). The CDR3 has 12 amino acids. For the CDR3, the DNA is TGTGCCACCCAGCGGGGGAACTATGGCTACACCTTC. Its protein product is CATQRGNYGYTF.

The rearrangement links TRBV4-2 to TRBJ2-2; maybe TRBD2 (6 bases). This CDR3 comprises 17 residues. Trimming stripped 0 bases from V and 5 bases from J, with 16 bases between. Germline V gives CDR1 LGHNA, CDR2 YNFKEQ. The CDR3 DNA reads TGTGCCAGCAGCCAAGATGCGACGGGAGATTATACCGGGGAGCTGTTTTTT. It is translated as CASSQDATGDYTGELFF.

The V call is TRBV29-1, the J call TRBJ1-1; possibly TRBD1 for D (5 bases). The CDR3 runs to 16 residues. The V end was cut by 0 bases, the J end by 1 base, with 15 bases between. CDR1 and CDR2 (germline): SQVTM, ANQGSEA. As DNA, the CDR3 is TGCAGCGTTGAAGATGCCCCGTCTGGGGGGAACACTGAAGCTTTCTTT. Protein: CSVEDAPSGGNTEAFF.

DNA of the CDR3: TGTGCCAGCAGTCCAACCAGGGACCTTAACTATGGCTACACCTTC. As protein: CASSPTRDLNYGYTF. The chain couples TRBV28 to TRBJ1-2; TRBD1 is a possible D gene (5 bases). The CDR3 consists of 15 residues. Germline V gene sequence: CDR1 MDHEN, CDR2 SYDVKM. V was clipped by 5 bases and J by 1 base, with 14 bases between them.

The chain links TRBV6-6 to TRBJ1-4; 8 positions match TRBD1. Germline V gene lookup returns CDR1 MNHNY and CDR2 SVGAGI (reference sequence). CDR3 length: 16 amino acids. Trimming cost V 8 bases and J 1 base; bases outside gene matches: 9. CDR3 in amino acids: CASSTGALGTNEKLFF. As DNA, the CDR3 is TGTGCCAGCTCGACAGGGGCTCTGGGAACTAATGAAAAACTGTTTTTT.

The DNA for the CDR3 is TGTGCCAGCAGTGATGGGACAGGGTTAGCCAAAAACATTCAGTACTTC. The encoded protein is CASSDGTGLAKNIQYF. This chain uses TRBV2 with TRBJ2-4; 9 bases match TRBD1. Trimming cost V 3 bases and J 0 bases; bases outside gene matches: 3. The CDR3 has 16 amino acids. CDR1 is SNHLY and CDR2 is FYNNEI in the germline V gene.

The CDR3 sequence: CASSIGETEAFF. DNA for the CDR3: TGTGCCAGTAGTATAGGGGAGACTGAAGCTTTCTTT. The chain recombines TRBV19 with TRBJ1-1; D remains unclear. Germline V gives CDR1 LNHDA, CDR2 SQIVND (reference sequence). The CDR3 runs 12 residues. With 1 base removed from V and 5 bases from J, the gap between germline ends came to 5 bases.

CDR3 residues: CASSIVAPTYEQYF. The DNA for the CDR3 is TGTGCCAGCAGTATTGTAGCGCCGACCTACGAGCAGTACTTC. J is TRBJ2-7 and V is TRBV6-6; a possible D gene is TRBD2 (5 bases). Trimming stripped 5 bases from V and 2 bases from J, with 13 bases between. Looked up from germline, CDR1 is MNHNY and CDR2 is SVGAGI (reference sequence). The CDR3 runs to 14 residues.

This chain joins TRBV27 and TRBJ2-3, with D perhaps matching TRBD1 (5 bases). The CDR3 has 16 amino acids. Per germline, CDR1 MNHEY and CDR2 SMNVEV (reference sequence). Trimming pared 1 base from V and 5 bases from J, leaving 16 bases between. The CDR3 loop reads CASSLFWTSPLDTQYF. The CDR3 DNA follows: TGTGCCAGCAGTTTATTCTGGACAAGCCCTCTAGATACGCAGTATTTT.

The V and J genes are TRBV6-6 and TRBJ1-6; 9 positions agree with TRBD1. Per the germline V gene, CDR1 is MNHNY and CDR2 is SVGAGI (reference sequence). The CDR3 is 14 residues long. The V gene end was trimmed by 5 bases and the J gene end by 10 bases; junction bases not matched to a gene: 6. CDR3 protein: CASSRDRAGSPLHF. The CDR3 nucleotides are TGTGCCAGCAGTCGGGACAGGGCGGGCTCACCCCTCCACTTT.

The genes are TRBV19 and TRBJ2-7; 8 bases agree with TRBD1. V lost 5 bases and J lost 3; bases outside the gene matches: 9. This CDR3 has 15 amino acids. Per germline, CDR1 LNHDA and CDR2 SQIVND (reference sequence). The CDR3 DNA sequence: TGTGCCAGTAGTCCCGGGACAGGACCCTTCTACGAGCAGTACTTC. As protein: CASSPGTGPFYEQYF.

The rearrangement links TRBV27 to TRBJ2-7, with D perhaps being TRBD1 or TRBD2 (5 bases each). The CDR3 totals 11 residues. Germline loops: CDR1 MNHEY, CDR2 SMNVEV (reference sequence). The V and J ends lost 4 bases and 6 bases respectively, with 7 bases between them. CDR3 in DNA: TGTGCCAGCAGTTCAGGGACCGAGCAGTACTTC. Residues: CASSSGTEQYF.

V usage is TRBV30 and J usage is TRBJ2-5; 7 positions agree with TRBD2. The CDR3 runs to 14 residues. Trimming cost V 2 bases and J 2 bases; bases outside gene matches: 5. Looked up from germline, CDR1 is GTSNPN and CDR2 is SVGIG (reference sequence). Here the CDR3 reads CAWSPTGGQETQYF. CDR3 nucleotide sequence: TGTGCCTGGAGTCCCACGGGGGGACAAGAGACCCAGTACTTC.

V usage is TRBV7-9 and J usage is TRBJ2-7; D is perhaps TRBD1 (6 bases). CDR1 is SEHNR and CDR2 is FQNEAQ in the germline V gene (reference sequence). Trimming removed 5 bases at V and 3 bases at J, with 20 bases between. The CDR3 spans 16 residues. CDR3 loop: CASSTPNETGDYEQYF. The CDR3 DNA follows: TGTGCCAGCAGCACCCCGAACGAGACAGGTGACTACGAGCAGTACTTC.

The rearrangement uses TRBV6-6 and TRBJ2-1; D call uncertain. V lost 6 bases, J lost 4 bases, and 7 bases lay in between. CDR1 MNHNY and CDR2 SVGAGI come from the germline V gene (reference sequence). The CDR3 has 12 residues. The CDR3 DNA follows: TGTGCCAGCAGGGAATCATACAATGAGCAGTTCTTC. This translates into CASRESYNEQFF.

The rearrangement joins TRBV19 to TRBJ2-5; 9 bases fit TRBD1. Trimming removed 6 bases from V and 0 bases from J; junction bases left unmatched: 11. The CDR3 has 17 amino acids. Germline V gives CDR1 LNHDA, CDR2 SQIVND (reference sequence). CDR3 DNA: TGTGCCAGTAGCTGGACAGTCGACAGGGGGGACCAAGAGACCCAGTACTTC. This sequence encodes CASSWTVDRGDQETQYF.

The CDR3 DNA reads as TGTGCCAGTGGGGCCGGGACTAGCGGGAGTTACGAGCAGTACTTC. The encoded protein is CASGAGTSGSYEQYF. The chain couples TRBV19 to TRBJ2-7; 14 bases line up with TRBD2. V trimming: 8 bases; J trimming: 4 bases; junction bases outside the gene matches: 7. Germline assignment: CDR1 LNHDA and CDR2 SQIVND (reference sequence). The CDR3 sequence is 15 residues long.

The rearrangement links TRBV5-6 to TRBJ2-7; TRBD1 matches 7 bases. Trimming cost V 0 bases and J 0 bases; bases outside gene matches: 0. Germline V CDR1 and CDR2: SGHDT, YYEEEE. The length of the CDR3 is 14 residues. The DNA for the CDR3 is TGTGCCAGCAGCTTGGGGGACAGCTCCTACGAGCAGTACTTC. It is translated as CASSLGDSSYEQYF. Filled out from reference TRBV5-6 and TRBJ2-7, the complete variable domain reads DAGVTQSPTHLIKTRGQQVTLRCSPKSGHDTVSWYQQALGQGPQFIFQYYEEEERQRGNFPDRFSGHQFPNYSSELNVNALLLGDSALYLCASSLGDSSYEQYFGPGTRLTVT.